A selection of T cell receptor beta chains follows, all from one sample in a study of cytotoxic CD8 clonotypes in ibrutinib-treated CLL. Assay: immunoSEQ multiplex PCR; the TCRdb copy retains only in-frame clones and omits some. The data hold about 130,000 clones, with 70% to 90% observed a single time. Sequenced here: PBMCs, sampled after 24 months of ibrutinib treatment. The receptors originated from a human donor with chronic lymphocytic leukemia. Both conserved end residues are part of each CDR3. Each record gives: D gene, J gene, clone size, V gene, CDR3 protein, CDR3 DNA. A D gene is named only where the DNA matches it firmly. A row's size may be missing; if present it is once, few, many or a size class.

.	TRBJ2-4	.	TRBV7-2	CASSLNTGLAKNIQYF	TGTGCCAGCAGCTTAAACACGGGACTAGCCAAAAACATTCAGTACTTC
TRBD2	TRBJ2-3	.	TRBV19	CASTDQRGRTDTQYF	TGTGCCAGTACCGATCAGCGGGGTAGGACAGATACGCAGTATTTT
.	TRBJ1-1	.	TRBV18	CASSPTTTGSTEAFF	TGTGCCAGCTCACCGACCACCACAGGGAGCACTGAAGCTTTCTTT
TRBD2	TRBJ2-7	.	TRBV4-3	CASSQDSSGGAYEQYF	TGCGCCAGCAGCCAAGATTCTAGCGGGGGCGCCTACGAGCAGTACTTC
.	TRBJ2-3	.	TRBV15	CATSRVGGTDTQYF	TGTGCCACCAGCAGAGTAGGGGGCACAGATACGCAGTATTTT
TRBD1	TRBJ2-3	.	TRBV7-3	CASSRDRGTDTQYF	TGTGCCAGCAGCCGGGACAGGGGCACAGATACGCAGTATTTT
.	TRBJ2-1	.	TRBV7-9	CASSLLRGSYNEQFF	TGTGCCAGCAGCTTATTACGCGGCTCCTACAATGAGCAGTTCTTC
TRBD2	TRBJ2-2	.	TRBV11-3	CASSLETSGSGELFF	TGTGCCAGCAGCTTAGAGACTAGCGGGAGTGGGGAGCTGTTTTTT
TRBD1	TRBJ2-6	.	TRBV19	CASSAETGAFSGANVLTF	TGTGCCAGTAGTGCCGAGACAGGGGCCTTCTCTGGGGCCAACGTCCTGACTTTC
.	TRBJ1-2	.	TRBV30	CAWKARGLYGYTF	TGTGCCTGGAAGGCCAGGGGCCTTTATGGCTACACCTTC
.	TRBJ1-5	.	TRBV28	CASSRTGYGGQPQHF	TGTGCCAGCAGCCGAACAGGGTACGGAGGTCAGCCCCAGCATTTT
.	TRBJ2-4	.	TRBV28	CASSPSRSGGEAKNIQYF	TGTGCCAGCAGCCCATCCCGGTCCGGTGGCGAAGCCAAAAACATTCAGTACTTC
.	TRBJ1-3	.	TRBV18	CASSPPGGNTIYF	TGTGCCAGCTCACCACCGGGGGGAAACACCATATATTTT
.	TRBJ2-5	.	TRBV7-2	CASSFGTPTRETQYF	TGTGCCAGCAGCTTCGGGACCCCGACCCGAGAGACCCAGTACTTC
.	TRBJ1-2	.	TRBV2	CASSEVEGKVGGYTF	TGTGCCAGCAGTGAAGTCGAGGGGAAGGTGGGAGGCTACACCTTC
.	TRBJ2-3	.	TRBV7-2	CASSLVVVGTQYF	TGTGCCAGCAGCTTGGTAGTAGTCGGTACGCAGTATTTT
.	TRBJ2-5	few	TRBV5-1	CASSLGNRETQYF	TGCGCCAGCAGCTTGGGCAACAGGGAGACCCAGTACTTC
.	TRBJ2-3	few	TRBV5-1	CASSLGTAPTDTQYF	TGCGCCAGCAGCTTGGGGACAGCCCCCACAGATACGCAGTATTTT
.	TRBJ2-3	.	TRBV28	CASSPTPNTDTQYF	TGTGCCAGCAGTCCCACCCCCAACACAGATACGCAGTATTTT
.	TRBJ2-1	.	TRBV19	CASSIEAGPYNEQFF	TGTGCCAGTAGTATCGAGGCGGGGCCATACAATGAGCAGTTCTTC
.	TRBJ2-3	.	TRBV27	CASIPRGASTDTQYF	TGTGCCAGCATACCTAGAGGGGCAAGCACAGATACGCAGTATTTT
TRBD1	TRBJ1-1	.	TRBV5-1	CASSSSDRVTEAFF	TGCGCCAGCAGCAGTTCGGACAGGGTCACTGAAGCTTTCTTT
TRBD2	TRBJ2-3	once	TRBV27	CASSRIGLAGALGGTDTQYF	TGTGCCAGCAGTAGAATAGGACTAGCGGGGGCCCTGGGCGGCACAGATACGCAGTATTTT
.	TRBJ1-6	once	TRBV7-2	CASSPDYNSPLHF	TGTGCCAGCAGCCCGGACTATAATTCACCCCTCCACTTT
.	TRBJ2-3	.	TRBV7-3	CASSLTKDRADTQYF	TGTGCCAGCAGCTTAACAAAGGACAGAGCAGATACGCAGTATTTT
TRBD1	TRBJ1-4	many	TRBV7-9	CASSSPGQGDEKLFF	TGTGCCAGCAGCTCACCGGGACAGGGGGATGAAAAACTGTTTTTT
.	TRBJ2-3	.	TRBV27	CASSVLSTDTQYF	TGTGCCAGCAGTGTATTAAGCACAGATACGCAGTATTTT
.	TRBJ1-2	.	TRBV6-1	CASSELGTSYGYTF	TGTGCCAGCAGTGAACTTGGCACCTCCTATGGCTACACCTTC
TRBD2	TRBJ2-7	.	TRBV6-6	CASSLTSGSGYEQYF	TGTGCCAGCAGTTTGACTAGCGGGAGTGGCTACGAGCAGTACTTC
.	TRBJ2-5	once	TRBV20-1	CSARAGETQYF	TGCAGTGCTAGAGCGGGGGAGACCCAGTACTTC
TRBD1	TRBJ1-2	.	TRBV25-1	CASSETGVSNYGYTF	TGTGCCAGCAGTGAAACAGGGGTGTCTAACTATGGCTACACCTTC
.	TRBJ1-1	.	TRBV5-6	CASSQWRATEAFF	TGTGCCAGCAGCCAATGGCGAGCCACTGAAGCTTTCTTT